The TCR beta chain under discussion was sequenced for a study of breast tumors, draining lymph nodes, adjacent tissues. Notes on the study in general: Compared with basal-like, luminal-like tumors shared significantly more repertoire with nontumor tissue.

TCRdb fed the multiplex PCR reads into MiXCR, producing one record per CDR3 protein. The sample carries some 130,000 distinct CDR3 sequences, roughly 20% recorded once. Samples came from axillary lymph nodes draining the breast cancer. V was shortened by 6 bases and J by 2 bases, with 18 bases between the two germline ends. Germline-derived CDR1 and CDR2 are WSHSY and SAAADI. The CDR3 contains 16 residues. This clonotype was counted a single time. The antigen is not known. This clonotype was sampled from a female donor with breast cancer. Some clones in this sample may be carry-over from other donors' samples. Material: axillary lymph node tissue. V usage is TRBV10-2 and J usage is TRBJ2-3; unclear D gene. DNA for the CDR3: TGCGCCAGCAGCGAGCCCGAGCGAGAGGTCACAGATACGCAGTATTTT. Translating it yields CASSEPEREVTDTQYF.